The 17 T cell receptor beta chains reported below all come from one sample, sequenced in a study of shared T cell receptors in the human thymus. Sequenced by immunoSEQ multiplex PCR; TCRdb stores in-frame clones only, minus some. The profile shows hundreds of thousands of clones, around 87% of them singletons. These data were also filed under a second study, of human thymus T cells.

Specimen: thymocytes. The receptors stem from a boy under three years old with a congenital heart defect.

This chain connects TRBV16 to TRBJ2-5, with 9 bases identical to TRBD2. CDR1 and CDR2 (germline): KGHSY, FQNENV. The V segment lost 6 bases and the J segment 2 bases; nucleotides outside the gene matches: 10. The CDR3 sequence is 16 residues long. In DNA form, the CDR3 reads TGTGCCAGCAGTCACCAGCTAGCGGGGATTCAAGAGACCCAGTACTTC. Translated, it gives CASSHQLAGIQETQYF.

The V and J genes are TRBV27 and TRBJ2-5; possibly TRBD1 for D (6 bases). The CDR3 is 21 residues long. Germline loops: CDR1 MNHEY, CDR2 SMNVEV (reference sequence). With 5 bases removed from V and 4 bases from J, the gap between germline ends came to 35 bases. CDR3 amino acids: CASSLRPLSRGGSSNRETQYF. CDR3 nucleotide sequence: TGTGCCAGCAGTCTTAGGCCGTTGTCTAGAGGGGGTTCTAGCAATCGAGAGACCCAGTACTTC.

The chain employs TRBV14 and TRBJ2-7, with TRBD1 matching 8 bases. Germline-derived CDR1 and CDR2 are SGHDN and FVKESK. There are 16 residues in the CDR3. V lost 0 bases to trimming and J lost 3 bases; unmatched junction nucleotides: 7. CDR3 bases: TGTGCCAGCAGCCAAGATCGGGAGACAGGGGACTACGAGCAGTACTTC. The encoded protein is CASSQDRETGDYEQYF.

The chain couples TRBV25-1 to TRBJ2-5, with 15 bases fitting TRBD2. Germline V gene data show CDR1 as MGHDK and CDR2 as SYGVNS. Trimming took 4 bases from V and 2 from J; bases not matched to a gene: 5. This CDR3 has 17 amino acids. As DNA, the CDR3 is TGTGCCAGCAGTGGGGGACTAGCGGGAGGTGGTCAAGAGACCCAGTACTTC. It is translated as CASSGGLAGGGQETQYF. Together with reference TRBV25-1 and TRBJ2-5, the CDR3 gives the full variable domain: EADIYQTPRYLVIGTGKKITLECSQTMGHDKMYWYQQDPGMELHLIHYSYGVNSTEKGDLSSESTVSRIRTEHFPLTLESARPSHTSQYLCASSGGLAGGGQETQYFGPGTRLLVL.

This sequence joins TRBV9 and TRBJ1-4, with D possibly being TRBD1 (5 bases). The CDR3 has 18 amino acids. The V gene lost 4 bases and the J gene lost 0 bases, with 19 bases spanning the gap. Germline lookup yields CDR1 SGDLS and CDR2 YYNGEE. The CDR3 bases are TGTGCCAGCAGCCTCCACGACAGAGACGTTGCAACTAATGAAAAACTGTTTTTT. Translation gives CASSLHDRDVATNEKLFF.

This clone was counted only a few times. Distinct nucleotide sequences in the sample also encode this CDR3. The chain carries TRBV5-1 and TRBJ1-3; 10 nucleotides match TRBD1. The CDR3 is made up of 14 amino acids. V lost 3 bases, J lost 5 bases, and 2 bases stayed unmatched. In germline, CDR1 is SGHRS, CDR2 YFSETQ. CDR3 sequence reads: CASSSGQGRNTIYF. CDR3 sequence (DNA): TGCGCCAGCAGCTCGGGACAGGGGCGAAACACCATATATTTT.

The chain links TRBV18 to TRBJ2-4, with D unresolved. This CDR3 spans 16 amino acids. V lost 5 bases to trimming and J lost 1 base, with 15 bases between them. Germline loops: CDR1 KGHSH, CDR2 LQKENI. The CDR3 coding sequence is TGTGCCAGCTCATCCACACCGTCGTACGCCAAAAACATTCAGTACTTC. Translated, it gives CASSSTPSYAKNIQYF.

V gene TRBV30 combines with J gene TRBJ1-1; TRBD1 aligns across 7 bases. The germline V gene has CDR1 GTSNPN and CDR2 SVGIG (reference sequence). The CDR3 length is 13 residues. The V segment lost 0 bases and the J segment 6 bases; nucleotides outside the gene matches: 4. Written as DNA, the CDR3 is TGTGCCTGGAGTGTACAGGGGCTCCCTGAAGCTTTCTTT. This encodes CAWSVQGLPEAFF.

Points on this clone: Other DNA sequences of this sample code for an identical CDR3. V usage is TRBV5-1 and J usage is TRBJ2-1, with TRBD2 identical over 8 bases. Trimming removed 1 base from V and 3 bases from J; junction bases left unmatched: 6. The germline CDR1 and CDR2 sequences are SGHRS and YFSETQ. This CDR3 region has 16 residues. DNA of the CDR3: TGCGCCAGCAGCTTGTCAGCCAGCGGGAGCTACAATGAGCAGTTCTTC. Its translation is CASSLSASGSYNEQFF.

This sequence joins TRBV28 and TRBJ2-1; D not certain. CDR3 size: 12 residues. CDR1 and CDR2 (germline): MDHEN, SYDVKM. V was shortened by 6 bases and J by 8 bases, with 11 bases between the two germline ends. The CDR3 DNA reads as TGTGCCAGCAGCTCCGCCCGGGATGAGCAGTTCTTC. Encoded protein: CASSSARDEQFF. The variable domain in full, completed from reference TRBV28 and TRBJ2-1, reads DVKVTQSSRYLVKRTGEKVFLECVQDMDHENMFWYRQDPGLGLRLIYFSYDVKMKEKGDIPEGYSVSREKKERFSLILESASTNQTSMYLCASSSARDEQFFGPGTRLTVL.

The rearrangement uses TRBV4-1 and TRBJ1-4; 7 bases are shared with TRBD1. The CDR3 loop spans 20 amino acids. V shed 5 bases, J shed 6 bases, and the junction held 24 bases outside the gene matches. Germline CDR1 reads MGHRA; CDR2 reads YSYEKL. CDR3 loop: CASSGKRGTAGGPGYEKLFF. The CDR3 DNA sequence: TGCGCCAGCAGCGGAAAAAGAGGGACAGCCGGAGGTCCGGGATATGAAAAACTGTTTTTT.

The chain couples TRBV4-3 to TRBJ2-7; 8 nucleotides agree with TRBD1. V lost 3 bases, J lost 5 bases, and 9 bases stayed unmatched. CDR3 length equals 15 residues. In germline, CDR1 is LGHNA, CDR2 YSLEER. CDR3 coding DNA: TGCGCCAGCAGCCAGAAGACAGGGGTTCTCAACGAGCAGTACTTC. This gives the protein CASSQKTGVLNEQYF.

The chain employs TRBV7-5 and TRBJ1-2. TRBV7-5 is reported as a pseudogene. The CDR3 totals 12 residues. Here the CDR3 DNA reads TGTGTCAGAAGCTTAGTTAGCTATGGCTACACCTTC. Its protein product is CVRSLVSYGYTF.

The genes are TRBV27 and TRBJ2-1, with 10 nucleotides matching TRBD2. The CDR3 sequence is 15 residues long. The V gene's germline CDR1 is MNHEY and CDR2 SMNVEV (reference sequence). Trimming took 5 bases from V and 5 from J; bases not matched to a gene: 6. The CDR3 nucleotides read TGTGCCAGCAGTCTCGGACTAGCGGAAGACAATGAGCAGTTCTTC. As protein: CASSLGLAEDNEQFF.

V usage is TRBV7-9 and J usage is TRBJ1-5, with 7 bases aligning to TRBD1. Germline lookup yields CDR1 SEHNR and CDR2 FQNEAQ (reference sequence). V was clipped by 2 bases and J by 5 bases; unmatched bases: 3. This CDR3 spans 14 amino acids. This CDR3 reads CASSLTGVDQPQHF. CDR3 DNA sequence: TGTGCCAGCAGCTTAACAGGGGTCGATCAGCCCCAGCATTTT. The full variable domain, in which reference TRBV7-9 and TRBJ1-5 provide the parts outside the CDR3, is DTGVSQNPRHKITKRGQNVTFRCDPISEHNRLYWYRQTLGQGPEFLTYFQNEAQLEKSRLLSDRFSAERPKGSFSTLEIQRTEQGDSAMYLCASSLTGVDQPQHFGDGTRLSIL.

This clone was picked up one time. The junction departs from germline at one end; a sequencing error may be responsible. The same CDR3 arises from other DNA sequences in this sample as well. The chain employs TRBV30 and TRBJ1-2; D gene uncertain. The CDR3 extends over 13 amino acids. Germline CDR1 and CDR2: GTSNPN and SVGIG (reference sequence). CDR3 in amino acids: CAWSVSPNYGYTF. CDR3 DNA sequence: TGCGCCTGGAGTGTTAGCCCAAACTATGGCTACACCTTC.

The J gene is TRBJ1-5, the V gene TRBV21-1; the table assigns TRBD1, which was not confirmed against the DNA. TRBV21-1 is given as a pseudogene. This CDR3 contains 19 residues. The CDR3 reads CASSKARDSEINSNQPQHF. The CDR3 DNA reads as TGTGCCAGCAGCAAAGCGAGGGACAGCGAGATTAATAGCAATCAGCCCCAGCATTTT.